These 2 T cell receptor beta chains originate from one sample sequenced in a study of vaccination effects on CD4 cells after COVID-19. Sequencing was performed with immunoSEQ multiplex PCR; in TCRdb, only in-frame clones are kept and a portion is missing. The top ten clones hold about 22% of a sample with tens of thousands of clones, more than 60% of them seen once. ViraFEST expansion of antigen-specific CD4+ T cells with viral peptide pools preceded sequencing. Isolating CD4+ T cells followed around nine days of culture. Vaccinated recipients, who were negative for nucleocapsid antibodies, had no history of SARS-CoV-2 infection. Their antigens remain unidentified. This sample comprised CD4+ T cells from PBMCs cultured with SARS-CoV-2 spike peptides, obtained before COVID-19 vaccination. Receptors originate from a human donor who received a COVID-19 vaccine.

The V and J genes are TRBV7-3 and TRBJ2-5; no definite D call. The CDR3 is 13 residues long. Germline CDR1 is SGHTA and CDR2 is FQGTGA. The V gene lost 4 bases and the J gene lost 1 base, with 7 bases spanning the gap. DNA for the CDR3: TGTGCCAGCAGCTCCGGCTCCCAAGAGACCCAGTACTTC. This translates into CASSSGSQETQYF.

The CDR3 bases are TGTGCCAGCAGTTTCGCCAGGAACACTGAAGCTTTCTTT. It codes for CASSFARNTEAFF. V and J are TRBV12-3 or TRBV12-4 and TRBJ1-1; D not certain. V shed 3 bases and J shed 1 base, with 6 bases lying between them. This CDR3 has 13 amino acids.